This T cell receptor beta chain appears in the sequencing data of a study of T cell repertoires in cytomegalovirus infection. For the study at large: TCR beta signatures that were public indicated CMV infection and matching HLA type.

TCRdb analysed the reads with MiXCR anew, one entry per CDR3 protein. This table has a few hundred thousand distinct CDR3 sequences, almost 30% appearing once. The V end lost 6 bases, the J end lost 4 bases, and 13 bases lay between the germline ends. The CDR3 has 14 residues. Germline CDR1 is MNHNS and CDR2 is SASEGT. This clonotype was detected ten times or more. Its antigen remains unidentified. General study points: Summed public TCR beta family frequency identified CMV carriers bearing the relevant HLA.

The clonotype was recovered from a human donor in good health (CMV status not recorded). Some clones in this sample may be carry-over from other donors' samples. The V gene is TRBV6-1, the J gene TRBJ2-4; tentative D call: TRBD2 (6 bases). Sequencing used cultured PBMCs, obtained from culture after CMV antigen stimulation. The CDR3 DNA reads TGTGCCAGCAGGGGCCGGGACTCGAAAAACATTCAGTACTTC. Its protein is CASRGRDSKNIQYF.